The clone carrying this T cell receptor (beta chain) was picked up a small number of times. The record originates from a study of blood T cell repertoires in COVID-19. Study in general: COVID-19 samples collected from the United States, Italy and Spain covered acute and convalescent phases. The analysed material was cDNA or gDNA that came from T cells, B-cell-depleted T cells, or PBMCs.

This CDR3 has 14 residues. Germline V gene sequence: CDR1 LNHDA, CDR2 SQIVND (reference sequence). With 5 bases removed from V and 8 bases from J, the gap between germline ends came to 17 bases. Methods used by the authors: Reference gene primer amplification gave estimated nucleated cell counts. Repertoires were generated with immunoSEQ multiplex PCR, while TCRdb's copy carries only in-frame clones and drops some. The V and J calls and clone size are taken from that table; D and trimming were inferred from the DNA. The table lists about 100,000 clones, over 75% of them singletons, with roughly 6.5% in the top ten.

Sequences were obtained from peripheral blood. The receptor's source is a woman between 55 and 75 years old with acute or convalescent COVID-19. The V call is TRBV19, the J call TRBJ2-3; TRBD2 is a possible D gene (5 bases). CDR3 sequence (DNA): TGTGCCAGTAGTGTAGGGCTCCGCCTAGCTACGCAGTATTTT. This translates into CASSVGLRLATQYF.